This T cell receptor (beta chain) was identified during a study of cytomegalovirus exposure and HLA in healthy donors. This CDR3 has 13 amino acids. The V gene end was trimmed by 5 bases and the J gene end by 3 bases; junction bases not matched to a gene: 1. The germline CDR1 and CDR2 sequences are GTSNPN and SVGIG (reference sequence). Study results and limitations: Presence/absence results assume similar sequencing depth per donor, which may not hold.

As concerns this clone: What it recognizes is unknown.

Both 60 Vbeta primers and 13 Jbeta primers went into the PCR. TCRdb keeps only in-frame clones here, not all; method: immunoSEQ multiplex PCR. The sample carries some 150,000 clones, 75% to 85% recorded once. The specimen sequenced was PBMCs. The chain joins TRBV30 to TRBJ1-5; 10 bases are shared with TRBD1. The clonotype comes from a man aged 30 to 45 in good health and CMV-seronegative. In DNA, the CDR3 is TGTGCCTGGGGGACAGGGGACAATCAGCCCCAGCATTTT. The encoded protein is CAWGTGDNQPQHF.